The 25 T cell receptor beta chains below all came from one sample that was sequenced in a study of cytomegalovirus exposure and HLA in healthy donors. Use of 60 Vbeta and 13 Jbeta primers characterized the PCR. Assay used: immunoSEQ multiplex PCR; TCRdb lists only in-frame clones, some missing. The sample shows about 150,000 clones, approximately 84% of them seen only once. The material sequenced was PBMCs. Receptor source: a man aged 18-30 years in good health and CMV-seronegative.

The CDR3 nucleotides read TGTGCCATAGGAGGGTCCTACAATGAGCAGTTCTTC. Translating gives CAIGGSYNEQFF. V and J are TRBV28 and TRBJ2-1; possible D gene TRBD2, 6 bases. CDR3 length equals 12 residues. The germline gives CDR1 MDHEN, CDR2 SYDVKM. The V end lost 10 bases, the J end lost 1 base, and 8 bases lay between the germline ends.

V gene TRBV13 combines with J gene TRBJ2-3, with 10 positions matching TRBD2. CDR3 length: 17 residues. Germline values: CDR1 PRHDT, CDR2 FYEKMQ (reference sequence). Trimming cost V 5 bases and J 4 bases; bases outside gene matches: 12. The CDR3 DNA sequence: TGTGCCAGCAGCCCCAGGTTAAGCGGGGGGGCGCCAGATACGCAGTATTTT. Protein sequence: CASSPRLSGGAPDTQYF.

For the CDR3, the DNA is TGTGCCAGCTCACGAACCGGGAAGGATGAGCAGTTCTTC. It is translated as CASSRTGKDEQFF. V and J are TRBV18 and TRBJ2-1; tentatively, D is TRBD2 (5 bases). The CDR3 loop spans 13 amino acids. Germline lookup yields CDR1 KGHSH and CDR2 LQKENI. Trimming stripped 4 bases from V and 8 bases from J, with 12 bases between. The variable domain in full, with the rest retrieved from reference TRBV18 and TRBJ2-1, is NAGVMQNPRHLVRRRGQEARLRCSPMKGHSHVYWYRQLPEEGLKFMVYLQKENIIDESGMPKERFSAEFPKEGPSILRIQQVVRGDSAAYFCASSRTGKDEQFFGPGTRLTVL.

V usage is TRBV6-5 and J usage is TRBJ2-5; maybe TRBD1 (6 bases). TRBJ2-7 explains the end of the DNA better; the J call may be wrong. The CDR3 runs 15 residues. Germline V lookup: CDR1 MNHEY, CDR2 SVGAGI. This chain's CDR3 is CASSYSGTNSYEQYF. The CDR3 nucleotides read TGTGCCAGCAGTTACTCCGGGACAAACTCCTACGAGCAGTACTTC.

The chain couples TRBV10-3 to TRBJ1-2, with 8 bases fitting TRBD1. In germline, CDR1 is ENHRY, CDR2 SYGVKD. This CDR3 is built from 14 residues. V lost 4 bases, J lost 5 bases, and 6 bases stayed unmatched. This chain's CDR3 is CAISGGDRIYGYTF. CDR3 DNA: TGTGCCATCAGTGGTGGGGACAGGATATATGGCTACACCTTC.

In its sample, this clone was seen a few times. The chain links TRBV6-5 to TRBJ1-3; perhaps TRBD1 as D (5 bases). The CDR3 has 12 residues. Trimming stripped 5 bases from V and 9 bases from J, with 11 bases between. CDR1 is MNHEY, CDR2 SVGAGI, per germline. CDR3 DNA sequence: TGTGCCAGCAGTGACCCGGGGGGCACCATATATTTT. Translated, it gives CASSDPGGTIYF.

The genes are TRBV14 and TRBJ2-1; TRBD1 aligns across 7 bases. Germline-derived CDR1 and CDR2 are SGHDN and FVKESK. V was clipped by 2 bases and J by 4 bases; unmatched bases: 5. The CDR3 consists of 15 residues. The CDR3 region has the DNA TGTGCCAGCAGCCAATTAAAGGGGGCATACAATGAGCAGTTCTTC. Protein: CASSQLKGAYNEQFF.

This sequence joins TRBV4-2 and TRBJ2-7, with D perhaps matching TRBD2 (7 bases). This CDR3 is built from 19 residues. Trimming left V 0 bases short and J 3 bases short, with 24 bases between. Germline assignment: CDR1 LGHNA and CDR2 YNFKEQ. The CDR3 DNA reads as TGTGCCAGCAGCCAAGAACCCCAGAGCAGGGGCGGGGGTTACTACGAGCAGTACTTC. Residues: CASSQEPQSRGGGYYEQYF.

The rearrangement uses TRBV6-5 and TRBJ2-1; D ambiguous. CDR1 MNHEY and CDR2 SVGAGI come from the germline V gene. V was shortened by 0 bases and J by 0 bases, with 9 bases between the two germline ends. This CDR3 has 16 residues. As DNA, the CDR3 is TGTGCCAGCAGTTACTCGCTGCTCAGCTCCTACAATGAGCAGTTCTTC. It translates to CASSYSLLSSYNEQFF.

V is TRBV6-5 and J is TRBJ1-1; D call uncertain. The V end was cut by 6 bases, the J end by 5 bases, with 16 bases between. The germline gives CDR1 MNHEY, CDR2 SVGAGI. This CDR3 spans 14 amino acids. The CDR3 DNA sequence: TGTGCCAGCAGCAGGCCCACGGAAAGGACTGAAGCTTTCTTT. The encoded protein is CASSRPTERTEAFF.

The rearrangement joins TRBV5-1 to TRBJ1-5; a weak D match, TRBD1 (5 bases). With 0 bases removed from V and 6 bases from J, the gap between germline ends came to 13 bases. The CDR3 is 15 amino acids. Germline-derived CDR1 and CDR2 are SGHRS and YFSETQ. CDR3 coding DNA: TGCGCCAGCAGCTTGGAAGGGGCGCCCCTTCAGCCCCAGCATTTT. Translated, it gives CASSLEGAPLQPQHF.

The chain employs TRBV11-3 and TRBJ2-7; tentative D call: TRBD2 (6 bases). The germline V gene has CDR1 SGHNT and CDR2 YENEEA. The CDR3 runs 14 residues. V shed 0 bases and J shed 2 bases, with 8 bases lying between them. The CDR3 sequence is CASSLDPSAYEQYF. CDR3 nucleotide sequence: TGTGCCAGCAGCTTAGATCCTAGCGCCTACGAGCAGTACTTC. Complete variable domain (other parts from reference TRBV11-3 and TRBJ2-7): EAGVVQSPRYKIIEKKQPVAFWCNPISGHNTLYWYLQNLGQGPELLIRYENEEAVDDSQLPKDRFSAERLKGVDSTLKIQPAELGDSAVYLCASSLDPSAYEQYFGPGTRLTVT.

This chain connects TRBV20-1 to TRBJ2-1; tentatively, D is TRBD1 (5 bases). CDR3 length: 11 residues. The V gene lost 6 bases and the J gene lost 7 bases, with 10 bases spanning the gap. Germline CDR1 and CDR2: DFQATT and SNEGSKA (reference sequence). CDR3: CSAAGRNEQFF. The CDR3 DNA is TGCAGTGCCGCAGGGCGGAATGAGCAGTTCTTC.

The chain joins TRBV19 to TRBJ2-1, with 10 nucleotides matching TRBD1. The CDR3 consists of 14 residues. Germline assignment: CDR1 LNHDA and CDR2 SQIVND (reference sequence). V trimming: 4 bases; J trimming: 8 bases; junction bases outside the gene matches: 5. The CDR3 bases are TGTGCCAGTAGTACCCGGGACAGGGGCGATGAGCAGTTCTTC. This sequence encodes CASSTRDRGDEQFF.

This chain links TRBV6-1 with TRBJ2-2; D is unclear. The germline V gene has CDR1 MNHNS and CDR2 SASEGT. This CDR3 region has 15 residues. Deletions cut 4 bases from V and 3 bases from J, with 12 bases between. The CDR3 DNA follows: TGTGCCAGCAGTGGTGTGGTTACGGACACCGGGGAGCTGTTTTTT. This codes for CASSGVVTDTGELFF.

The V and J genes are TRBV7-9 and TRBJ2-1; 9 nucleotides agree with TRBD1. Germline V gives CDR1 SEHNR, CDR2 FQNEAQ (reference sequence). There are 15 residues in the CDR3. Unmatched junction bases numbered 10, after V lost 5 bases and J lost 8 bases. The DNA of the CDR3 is TGTGCCAGCAGCCGGCGACAGGGGGGTTTCGATGAGCAGTTCTTC. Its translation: CASSRRQGGFDEQFF.

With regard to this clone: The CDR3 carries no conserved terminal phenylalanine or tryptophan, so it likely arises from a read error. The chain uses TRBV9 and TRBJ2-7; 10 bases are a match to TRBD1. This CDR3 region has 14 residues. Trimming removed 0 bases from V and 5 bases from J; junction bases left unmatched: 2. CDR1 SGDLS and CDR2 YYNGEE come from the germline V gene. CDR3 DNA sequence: TGTGCCAGCAGCGTAGGGGACAGGGGAAACGAGCAGTACCTC. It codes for CASSVGDRGNEQYL.

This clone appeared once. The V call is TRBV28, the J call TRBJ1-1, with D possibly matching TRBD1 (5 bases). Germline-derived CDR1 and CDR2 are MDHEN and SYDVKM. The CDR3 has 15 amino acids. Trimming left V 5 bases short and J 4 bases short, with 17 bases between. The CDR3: CASSPTWGGFTEAFF. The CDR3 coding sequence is TGTGCCAGCAGTCCCACGTGGGGGGGGTTCACTGAAGCTTTCTTT.

The CDR3 reads CASSGGTLQETQYF. The CDR3 DNA reads TGTGCCAGCAGTGGCGGGACCTTACAAGAGACCCAGTACTTC. The genes are TRBV6-1 and TRBJ2-5; possibly TRBD2 for D (6 bases). CDR3 length: 14 residues. V was shortened by 4 bases and J by 2 bases, with 11 bases between the two germline ends. Germline CDR1 is MNHNS and CDR2 is SASEGT.

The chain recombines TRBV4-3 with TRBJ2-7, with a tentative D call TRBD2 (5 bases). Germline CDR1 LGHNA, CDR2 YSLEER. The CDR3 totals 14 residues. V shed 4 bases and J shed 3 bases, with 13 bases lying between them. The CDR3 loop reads CASSRLKGDYEQYF. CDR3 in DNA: TGCGCCAGCAGCCGCCTCAAGGGAGACTACGAGCAGTACTTC.

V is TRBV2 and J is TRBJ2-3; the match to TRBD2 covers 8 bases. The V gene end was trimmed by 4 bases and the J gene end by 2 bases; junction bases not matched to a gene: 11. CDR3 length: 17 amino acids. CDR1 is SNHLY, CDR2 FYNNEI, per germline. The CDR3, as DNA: TGTGCCAGCAGTGGGGGTGTTTGGCGGGGGGACACAGATACGCAGTATTTT. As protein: CASSGGVWRGDTDTQYF.

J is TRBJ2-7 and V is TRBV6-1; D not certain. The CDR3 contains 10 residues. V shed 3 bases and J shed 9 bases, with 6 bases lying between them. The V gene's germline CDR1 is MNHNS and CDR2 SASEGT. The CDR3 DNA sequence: TGTGCCAGCAGTGACGTTCGGCAGTACTTC. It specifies CASSDVRQYF.

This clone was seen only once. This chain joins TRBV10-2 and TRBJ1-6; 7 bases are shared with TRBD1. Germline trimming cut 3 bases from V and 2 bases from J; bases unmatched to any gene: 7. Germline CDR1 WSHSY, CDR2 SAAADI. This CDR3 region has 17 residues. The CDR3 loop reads CASSDPGTEAYNSPLHF. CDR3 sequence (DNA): TGCGCCAGCAGTGACCCCGGGACAGAGGCCTATAATTCACCCCTCCACTTT.

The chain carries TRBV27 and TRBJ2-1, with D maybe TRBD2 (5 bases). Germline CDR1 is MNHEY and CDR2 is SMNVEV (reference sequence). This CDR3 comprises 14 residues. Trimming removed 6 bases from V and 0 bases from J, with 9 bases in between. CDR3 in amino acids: CASRVGSSYNEQFF. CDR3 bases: TGTGCCAGCAGGGTAGGGAGCTCCTACAATGAGCAGTTCTTC.

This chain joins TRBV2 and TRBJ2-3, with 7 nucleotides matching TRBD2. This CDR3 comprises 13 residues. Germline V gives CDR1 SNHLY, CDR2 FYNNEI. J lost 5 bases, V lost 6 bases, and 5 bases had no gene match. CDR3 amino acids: CASSPGGVDTQYF. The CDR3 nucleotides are TGTGCCAGCAGCCCGGGAGGCGTAGATACGCAGTATTTT.